Listed here are 30 T cell receptor beta chains from one sample, sequenced in a study of blood T cell repertoires in COVID-19. Assay used: immunoSEQ multiplex PCR; TCRdb lists only in-frame clones, some missing. The sample shows 150,000 to 200,000 clones, about 91% of them seen only once. The sequencing input was peripheral blood. Source of these receptors: a woman between 45 and 65 years old with acute or convalescent COVID-19.

The chain joins TRBV6-5 to TRBJ1-4, with D perhaps matching TRBD1 (6 bases). Germline V lookup: CDR1 MNHEY, CDR2 SVGAGI. The CDR3 length is 14 residues. Trimming shortened V by 6 bases and J by 7 bases, and 15 bases separated the two germline ends. The CDR3, as DNA: TGTGCCAGCAGAAAACAGGGCCTGGGTGAAAAACTGTTTTTT. Its translation: CASRKQGLGEKLFF.

The rearrangement links TRBV27 to TRBJ1-2, with D maybe TRBD1 (5 bases). The CDR3 totals 13 residues. The V end was cut by 5 bases, the J end by 8 bases, with 15 bases between. Germline CDR1 and CDR2: MNHEY and SMNVEV (reference sequence). The CDR3 DNA follows: TGTGCCAGCAGTCGGAAAGGGGCGGGAGGCTACACCTTC. Its translation is CASSRKGAGGYTF.

This clone was counted a single time. The identical CDR3 is also encoded by other nucleotide sequences in the sample. The chain is built from TRBV9 and TRBJ1-5; TRBD1 aligns across 8 bases. Trimming at V came to 2 bases and at J to 1 base, leaving 2 bases not matched to a gene. Germline V gives CDR1 SGDLS, CDR2 YYNGEE. This CDR3 contains 15 residues. The CDR3 DNA is TGTGCCAGCAGCGTCGGACAGGGAAGCAATCAGCCCCAGCATTTT. It translates to CASSVGQGSNQPQHF.

The chain employs TRBV9 and TRBJ1-2; the D is unclear. The CDR3 consists of 17 residues. Per the germline V gene, CDR1 is SGDLS and CDR2 is YYNGEE. Trimming left V 3 bases short and J 4 bases short, with 22 bases between. The CDR3: CASSAGTPLKSSYGYTF. DNA of the CDR3: TGTGCCAGCAGCGCGGGAACCCCCCTAAAAAGCAGCTATGGCTACACCTTC. Using reference TRBV9 and TRBJ1-2 for the parts outside the CDR3, the full variable domain is DSGVTQTPKHLITATGQRVTLRCSPRSGDLSVYWYQQSLDQGLQFLIQYYNGEERAKGNILERFSAQQFPDLHSELNLSSLELGDSALYFCASSAGTPLKSSYGYTFGSGTRLTVV.

J is TRBJ1-6 and V is TRBV6-5; possible D gene TRBD1, 5 bases. With 2 bases removed from V and 10 bases from J, the gap between germline ends came to 12 bases. Germline V gene lookup returns CDR1 MNHEY and CDR2 SVGAGI. The CDR3 is 14 residues long. CDR3 sequence reads: CASSYGGFESPLHF. In nucleotides, the CDR3 is TGTGCCAGCAGTTACGGGGGGTTTGAATCACCCCTCCACTTT.

The chain has TRBV7-2 and TRBJ1-2; D remains ambiguous. The V and J ends lost 7 bases and 8 bases respectively, with 14 bases between them. The CDR3 is 12 residues long. The germline CDR1 and CDR2 sequences are SGHTA and FQGNSA. CDR3 coding DNA: TGTGCCAGCACCGACTGGACGGGAGGCTACACCTTC. Translating it yields CASTDWTGGYTF.

DNA for the CDR3: TGTGCCAGCAGCTTAGCGCCTCGGGAGCAACACACCGGGGAGCTGTTTTTT. Its protein is CASSLAPREQHTGELFF. The V call is TRBV7-2, the J call TRBJ2-2, with D possibly TRBD2 on 6 matching bases. Germline loops: CDR1 SGHTA, CDR2 FQGNSA. V lost 0 bases, J lost 3 bases, and 14 bases lay in between. The CDR3 loop spans 17 amino acids.

The chain combines TRBV30 with TRBJ2-7; 8 bases match TRBD1. Germline values: CDR1 GTSNPN, CDR2 SVGIG (reference sequence). The CDR3 spans 15 residues. The junction had 7 bases not matched to a gene; V was cut back by 1 base and J by 2 bases. DNA of the CDR3: TGTGCCTGGAGTGGTCTTAACAGGGGGACCTACGAGCAGTACTTC. Protein product: CAWSGLNRGTYEQYF. The variable domain in full, with the rest retrieved from reference TRBV30 and TRBJ2-7, is SQTIHQWPATLVQPVGSPLSLECTVEGTSNPNLYWYRQAAGRGLQLLFYSVGIGQISSEVPQNLSASRPQDRQFILSSKKLLLSDSGFYLCAWSGLNRGTYEQYFGPGTRLTVT.

This clone was seen a handful of times. This rearrangement joins TRBV7-9 to TRBJ1-2; the D is unclear. Germline V gene sequence: CDR1 SEHNR, CDR2 FQNEAQ (reference sequence). The CDR3 contains 15 residues. The V end was cut by 5 bases, the J end by 5 bases, with 18 bases between. CDR3 region: CASSHPEGGLYGYTF. CDR3 coding DNA: TGTGCCAGCAGCCACCCGGAGGGAGGCCTTTATGGCTACACCTTC. The variable domain in full, completed from reference TRBV7-9 and TRBJ1-2, reads DTGVSQNPRHKITKRGQNVTFRCDPISEHNRLYWYRQTLGQGPEFLTYFQNEAQLEKSRLLSDRFSAERPKGSFSTLEIQRTEQGDSAMYLCASSHPEGGLYGYTFGSGTRLTVV.

This clone appeared once. The genes are TRBV19 and TRBJ1-6; 8 bases match TRBD1. Germline V lookup: CDR1 LNHDA, CDR2 SQIVND (reference sequence). There are 17 residues in the CDR3. V lost 4 bases and J lost 7; bases outside the gene matches: 12. The CDR3 here is CASSTTRQGWENSPLHF. The CDR3 DNA sequence: TGTGCCAGTAGTACCACTCGACAGGGGTGGGAGAATTCACCCCTCCACTTT. Variable domain in full (rest from reference TRBV19 and TRBJ1-6): DGGITQSPKYLFRKEGQNVTLSCEQNLNHDAMYWYRQDPGQGLRLIYYSQIVNDFQKGDIAEGYSVSREKKESFPLTVTSAQKNPTAFYLCASSTTRQGWENSPLHFGNGTRLTVT.

The V gene is TRBV29-1, the J gene TRBJ1-2; D unresolved. V shed 7 bases and J shed 8 bases, with 14 bases lying between them. This CDR3 has 11 residues. CDR1 is SQVTM, CDR2 ANQGSEA, per germline. As DNA, the CDR3 is TGCAGCGCCGAGGGAGGGAGCGGCTACACCTTC. Amino acid sequence: CSAEGGSGYTF.

This clone was seen only a few times. This sequence joins TRBV5-6 and TRBJ2-1; possibly TRBD2 for D (6 bases). The CDR3 extends over 15 amino acids. Germline-derived CDR1 and CDR2 are SGHDT and YYEEEE. Trimming took 0 bases from V and 5 from J, leaving 12 bases between them. The CDR3 region has the DNA TGTGCCAGCAGCTTGGACGTCTCTAGCGACAATGAGCAGTTCTTC. Its translation: CASSLDVSSDNEQFF.

This chain links TRBV12-3 or TRBV12-4 with TRBJ1-1; D call uncertain. The CDR3 sequence is 12 residues long. Trimming left V 5 bases short and J 6 bases short, with 10 bases between. DNA of the CDR3: TGTGCCAGCAGTGTCCGTCGAGCTGAAGCTTTCTTT. Translated: CASSVRRAEAFF.

V usage is TRBV7-2 and J usage is TRBJ2-7, with 7 bases matching TRBD2. The CDR3 is 15 residues long. Germline CDR1 is SGHTA and CDR2 is FQGNSA. J lost 4 bases, V lost 1 base, and 7 bases had no gene match. CDR3 protein: CASSLGGNSGYEQYF. CDR3 in DNA: TGTGCCAGCAGCTTAGGCGGGAATAGCGGGTACGAGCAGTACTTC.

This sequence joins TRBV4-3 and TRBJ1-5; D unresolved. This CDR3 is built from 15 residues. Trimming shortened V by 2 bases and J by 1 base, and 9 bases separated the two germline ends. The germline CDR1 and CDR2 sequences are LGHNA and YSLEER. In nucleotides, the CDR3 is TGCGCCAGCAGCCAATGGTTTGAGAGCAATCAGCCCCAGCATTTT. Encoded protein: CASSQWFESNQPQHF.

The chain uses TRBV6-5 and TRBJ2-7; the D is unclear. Trimming pared 2 bases from V and 2 bases from J, leaving 7 bases between. Germline loops: CDR1 MNHEY, CDR2 SVGAGI. This CDR3 contains 13 residues. The CDR3 region has the DNA TGTGCCAGCAGTTACGCAGAAACCTACGAGCAGTACTTC. It encodes CASSYAETYEQYF.

This chain connects TRBV5-1 to TRBJ2-7, with 7 bases aligning to TRBD1. CDR3 length equals 13 residues. From germline, CDR1 is SGHRS and CDR2 YFSETQ. J gave up 2 bases and V 6 bases, and 5 bases lay outside the gene matches. Here the CDR3 reads CASKDRLTYEQYF. CDR3 bases: TGCGCCAGCAAGGACAGGTTGACCTACGAGCAGTACTTC.

J is TRBJ1-4 and V is TRBV4-1; D might be TRBD1 (6 bases). CDR3 length: 16 amino acids. The germline V and J ends were trimmed by 0 bases and 11 bases, with 19 bases remaining between them. Germline V gives CDR1 MGHRA, CDR2 YSYEKL. For the CDR3, the DNA is TGCGCCAGCAGCCAAGATGGTGGGCCAGGGGTGTGGAAACTGTTTTTT. Translating gives CASSQDGGPGVWKLFF.

This clone was seen a single time. The chain recombines TRBV7-8 with TRBJ1-1; D is unclear. CDR1 is SGHVS and CDR2 is FQNEAQ in the germline V gene. V lost 4 bases to trimming and J lost 1 base, with 16 bases between them. The CDR3 sequence is 16 residues long. Here the CDR3 DNA reads TGTGCCAGCAGCTCCTTCCCCCCGACTTCGAACACTGAAGCTTTCTTT. As protein: CASSSFPPTSNTEAFF.

The chain recombines TRBV3-1 (or the pseudogene TRBV3-2) with TRBJ2-1, with TRBD2 matching 11 bases. Germline V gene sequence: CDR1 LGHDT, CDR2 YNNKEL (reference sequence). J was trimmed by 7 bases and V by 2 bases; bases with no gene match: 4. CDR3 length equals 15 residues. In DNA form, the CDR3 reads TGTGCCAGCAGCCAAACTAGCGGGAGTGAGAATGAGCAGTTCTTC. Its translation is CASSQTSGSENEQFF.

The V call is TRBV5-1, the J call TRBJ2-7; D is perhaps TRBD1 (5 bases). Trimming removed 1 base from V and 2 bases from J, with 10 bases in between. The CDR3 spans 14 residues. CDR1 and CDR2 from the germline V gene are SGHRS and YFSETQ. CDR3 residues: CASSLPGMTYEQYF. In DNA form, the CDR3 reads TGCGCCAGCAGCTTGCCAGGGATGACCTACGAGCAGTACTTC.

The rearrangement joins TRBV12-5 to TRBJ1-1; weak D call: TRBD1 (6 bases). Germline V gene data show CDR1 as LGHNT and CDR2 as FRNRAP. The length of the CDR3 is 14 residues. V lost 1 base and J lost 5, with 11 bases in between. CDR3 amino acids: CASGLDRVGTEAFF. The CDR3 DNA reads as TGTGCTAGTGGTTTGGACAGGGTGGGGACTGAAGCTTTCTTT.

The gene calls are TRBV30 and TRBJ2-3; 9 bases line up with TRBD1. The CDR3 is made up of 20 amino acids. In germline, CDR1 is GTSNPN, CDR2 SVGIG (reference sequence). V lost 2 bases to trimming and J lost 10 bases; unmatched junction nucleotides: 28. CDR3 DNA: TGTGCCTGGAGTTTACCCGGGACAGGGAACACCGGGACTATTCCCGGGGCGCAGTATTTT. Translated, it gives CAWSLPGTGNTGTIPGAQYF.

V gene TRBV29-1 combines with J gene TRBJ1-1, with D maybe TRBD1 (6 bases). With 7 bases removed from V and 1 base from J, the gap between germline ends came to 7 bases. Per the germline V gene, CDR1 is SQVTM and CDR2 is ANQGSEA. The CDR3 has 11 residues. The CDR3 here is CSGTENTEAFF. In nucleotides, the CDR3 is TGCAGCGGGACAGAGAACACTGAAGCTTTCTTT.

This chain uses TRBV29-1 with TRBJ1-4; 9 bases are a match to TRBD1. Germline loops: CDR1 SQVTM, CDR2 ANQGSEA. V lost 1 base to trimming and J lost 4 bases; unmatched junction nucleotides: 1. The CDR3 is 14 amino acids. CDR3 bases: TGCAGCGTTGAAGGGACAGGGGATAATGAAAAACTGTTTTTT. The encoded protein is CSVEGTGDNEKLFF.

This clone occurred once. The DNA of the CDR3 is TGTGCCACCAGTGATGTGGGGAGTCCATATCATGGCTACACCTTC. This encodes CATSDVGSPYHGYTF. The rearrangement uses TRBV24-1 and TRBJ1-2; D not certain. The CDR3 sequence is 15 residues long. Trimming left V 3 bases short and J 6 bases short, with 16 bases between. Per the germline V gene, CDR1 is KGHDR and CDR2 is SFDVKD.

J is TRBJ1-6 and V is TRBV5-1; unclear D gene. V was cut by 4 bases and J by 6 bases, with 11 bases left in between. Germline values: CDR1 SGHRS, CDR2 YFSETQ. CDR3 size: 14 residues. Written as DNA, the CDR3 is TGCGCCAGCAGCATCGGGAACGCTAATTCACCCCTCCACTTT. It is translated as CASSIGNANSPLHF.

The gene calls are TRBV3-1 (or the pseudogene TRBV3-2) and TRBJ2-3; 7 bases line up with TRBD2. This CDR3 comprises 13 residues. Germline assignment: CDR1 LGHDT and CDR2 YNNKEL (reference sequence). Trimming took 4 bases from V and 7 from J; bases not matched to a gene: 5. The chain's CDR3 is CASSLSSGYTQYF. The CDR3 DNA follows: TGTGCCAGCAGCCTGTCTAGCGGCTATACGCAGTATTTT.

The chain couples TRBV10-3 to TRBJ1-2; 7 bases map to TRBD1. The CDR3 has 13 amino acids. Germline-derived CDR1 and CDR2 are ENHRY and SYGVKD. The V gene end was trimmed by 5 bases and the J gene end by 7 bases; junction bases not matched to a gene: 7. DNA of the CDR3: TGTGCCATCAGTCCCGACAGGGTGGGTGGCTACACCTTC. Its translation is CAISPDRVGGYTF.

V gene TRBV5-6 combines with J gene TRBJ1-6, with 7 bases identical to TRBD1. Trimming at V came to 4 bases and at J to 7 bases, leaving 11 bases not matched to a gene. Looked up from germline, CDR1 is SGHDT and CDR2 is YYEEEE. CDR3 length: 16 residues. DNA of the CDR3: TGTGCCAGCAGCGACAGGGACGGTATTTGGAATTCACCCCTCCACTTT. The encoded protein is CASSDRDGIWNSPLHF.